This TCR beta chain was captured by sequencing in a study of OX40 agonist ivuxolimab in advanced cancers. Background on the study: Partial responses were achieved by three patients, one with hepatocellular carcinoma and two with cutaneous melanoma.

On cycle 4 day 1 and cycle 7 day 1, as well as at baseline, blood was sampled. The CDR3 spans 16 residues. V lost 1 base and J lost 4, with 13 bases in between. In germline, CDR1 is LNHNV, CDR2 YYDKDF (reference sequence). Method: immunoSEQ multiplex PCR; TCRdb's copy keeps in-frame clones and lacks some. In the table there are 50,000 or so clones, more than 75% of which are singletons. V and J are TRBV15 and TRBJ2-2, with D possibly TRBD2 on 5 matching bases. The receptor was isolated from an adult with an advanced solid tumor such as melanoma, head and neck, liver or kidney cancer. Source: CD4+ or CD8+ T cells sorted from blood, taken in a trial of the OX40 agonist ivuxolimab. The CDR3 sequence is CATSRGRTRFTGELFF. CDR3 DNA: TGTGCCACCAGCAGAGGCCGTACTAGATTCACCGGGGAGCTGTTTTTT.